This T cell receptor beta chain was sequenced in a study of blood T cell repertoires in COVID-19 (TCRdb year 2020). General notes on the study: Collaborator samples came from the United States, Italy and Spain and covered acute and convalescent phases of COVID-19. The material from the prospective study consisted of cDNA or gDNA derived from T cells, B-cell-depleted T cells, or PBMCs. The dataset comprised deeply sampled blood TCRbeta repertoires from subjects exposed to, actively infected with, or recovered from COVID-19. A freely available public database, intended as a resource for researchers studying the immune response to SARS-CoV-2, is where the repertoires were released. Samples came from the ongoing ImmuneRACE study (first 160 participants) plus 1,254 subjects from 6 global collaborators. The sample metadata nearly always contained a de-identified subject ID, COVID-19 status, age in years and sex. Where HLA class I and class II types were available, the types were taken from metadata supplied by the sample provider, not from assay-based typing.

TCRbeta CDR3 regions were amplified from genomic DNA by means of the immunoSEQ Assay, a bias-controlled multiplex PCR. The authors' analysis ran thus. The number of nucleated cells in each sample was estimated from the amplification of reference gene primers within the assay. Sequence reads were collapsed and filtered to measure the absolute abundance of every unique TCRbeta CDR3 rearrangement. For each sample, productive Simpson clonality was calculated by taking the square root of Simpson's diversity index across productive rearrangements. TCRdb limited this immuneACCESS table to in-frame rearrangements with V and J called. A share of clones is missing; checked studies link under half to unresolved V genes, and the rest is unexplained. V and J calls and clone size are as listed in that table; D and trimming were resolved from the DNA. The sample table records around 94,000 clones; about 90% of these occur just once. Of the sample, around 5% falls within the top ten clones.

As concerns this clone: The antigen it recognizes is unknown. Per-nucleotide qualities are absent, and no much larger clonotype sits a single base away.

General findings and caveats noted by the study authors: Clinical and demographic metadata were provided uncurated, with the amount varying by source and participant.

CDR1 MDHEN and CDR2 SYDVKM are derived from the germline V gene. Reading from cysteine to phenylalanine, the CDR3 counts 14 amino acids. Only the CDR3 part of the read is kept: 42 bases, read in frame from the first base. At the junction V is shortened by 3 bases and J by 4 bases; bases outside the gene matches: 0. In Seattle, one collaborating source enrolled patients while the infection was active and tracked those patients longitudinally over the course of disease. Collaborating institutions collected whole blood in K2EDTA tubes following their own protocols. For TCRbeta analysis, collaborator samples were shipped as frozen whole blood, as isolated PBMCs, or as DNA extracted from either sample type.

This receptor was obtained from a woman in her 50s with COVID-19, enrolled during active disease. Sequences were obtained from peripheral blood. This chain is built from TRBV28 and TRBJ1-5; TRBD1 agrees with 10 junctional bases. The CDR3 here reads CASSLGQGNQPQHF. Read as DNA, the sequence is TGTGCCAGCAGTTTGGGACAGGGGAATCAGCCCCAGCATTTT.